This T cell receptor beta chain was captured by sequencing in a study of T cells in Graves' hyperthyroidism and ophthalmopathy (dated by TCRdb to about 2019). As for the study more broadly: Peripheral blood was sampled at the time of initial diagnosis, prior to any treatment. To identify TCR V-J signatures that set the groups apart, the researchers used a discovery cohort of about a hundred patients, made up of around 40 with Graves' ophthalmopathy and approximately 57 with stable Graves' hyperthyroidism. Whether ophthalmopathy could be predicted prospectively was tested in an independent validation cohort made up of 18 to 20 hyperthyroidism patients plus 17 patients who later progressed to ophthalmopathy. The approximately 100 discovery patients were randomly divided into training and test sets at a 7:3 ratio. In roughly six Graves' hyperthyroidism patients, the study also compared T-cell repertoires from thyroid tissue with T-cell repertoires from blood. Following sampling, methimazole starting at 30 mg daily was given to hyperthyroidism patients, and high-dose intravenous methylprednisolone was given to ophthalmopathy patients. The paper describes TCR Vbeta CDR3 sequencing of 120 to 150 peripheral blood samples, made up of approximately 40 ophthalmopathy patients, approximately 73 hyperthyroidism patients and 17 progressor patients. Study-wide findings and limitations: No statistical method was used to fix the sample size in advance, and group allocation was not hidden from the investigators. Most expanded thyroid clonotypes (frequency above 0.001) were also found in blood, which suggests that blood repertoires may mirror thyroid immune responses. In validation, progression to ophthalmopathy was predicted by the model with roughly 69% sensitivity and roughly 76% specificity, a median of approximately 6.5 months before onset. A 13 V-J signature model separated ophthalmopathy from stable hyperthyroidism, with around 88% sensitivity and roughly 81% specificity in cross-validation and 80%/75% in testing.

TCR beta CDR3 regions were amplified from RNA transcripts. A first-round RT-PCR of the TCR CDR3 used the HTBI primer set with the Qiagen OneStep RT-PCR kit. Libraries were constructed in a second round of multiplex PCR, after which size selection and purification were performed. The libraries were sequenced on an Illumina HiSeq2000 using paired-end 100 bp reads. The original methods were these. SOAPnuke was used to process the raw data, with reads discarded if the reads contained adapters or uncalled bases, had a mean Phred below 15, or lacked an exact constant-primer or identifier match. COPE v1.2.5 was used to merge the high-quality paired reads, and each unique nucleotide sequence was defined as a clonotype. MiTCR v1.1 was used to align clonotypes to the IMGT TRBV, TRBD and TRBJ reference segments. Only V-J combinations with frequency above 0.0001, covering 99.2% of repertoires, were analysed. The TCS score was defined as the ratio of F50 (clonal expansion) to E x V (chaos), calculated using BLOSUM62-based TCRdist between CDR3 peptides within each V-J. Welch's t-statistics and random forest reduced roughly 540 V-J features to roughly 13, which were used in a naive Bayes classifier (R e1071). TCRdb handled the public reads itself, with Q25 trimming in fastp and clone calling in MiXCR, and kept productive beta chains. Every distinct CDR3 protein forms one entry, paired with its most common genes and DNA. What appears here as the V and J calls and clone size reflects TCRdb's work, not the paper's. This sample comprises roughly 280,000 distinct CDR3 sequences, approximately 21% of them detected only once. Around 60% of the sample lies in the top ten.

Ophthalmopathy patients had moderately to severely active disease, with a Clinical Activity Score of 3 or more, a NOSPECS grade of 4 or more, and a disease duration of less than 3 months. Patients with uncontrolled infections, other autoimmune diseases, pregnancy or lactation were excluded. Clinical symptoms, serum thyroxine and TRAb, thyroid ultrasound, and orbital computed tomography formed the basis for the diagnoses. PBMCs were separated from approximately 10 ml of fresh peripheral blood using Ficoll-Paque density gradient centrifugation. Total RNA was extracted with Trizol reagent, and quality was checked on an Agilent 2100 Bioanalyzer. The V end loses 3 bases and the J end loses 2 bases, and a stretch of 17 bases separates them. The CDR3 goes from the cysteine to the phenylalanine over 15 residues. CDR3 DNA only is kept here, 45 bases in frame from base 1. The CDR1 and CDR2 encoded by the germline V gene are SQVTM and ANQGSEA.

As concerns this clonotype: No cognate antigen has been identified for it. The input lacks base qualities; no much larger clone sits a single base away.

The sequenced sample consisted of blood. The V gene is TRBV29-1 and the J gene is TRBJ2-7, with TRBD2 as a weak D call on 6 bases. This clonotype was sampled from a man aged 30-40 years with Graves' ophthalmopathy. The nucleotide sequence is TGCAGCGTTGAGGGAAGTGTAGGCGGGACCTACGAGCAGTACTTC. Protein translation: CSVEGSVGGTYEQYF.